Sequencing of this TCR beta chain was carried out in a study of early T cells in non-severe SARS-CoV-2 infection. Whole-study context: Investigators sequenced bulk RNA drawn from unsorted whole blood, and chains remained unpaired.

Study results and limitations: There was a bias toward anti-spike CD8 responses in VDJdb matching, which missed private and CD4 specificities.

Attachment of unique molecular identifiers was made to individual cDNA molecules. Each CDR3 protein gets one entry after TCRdb re-called the 5' RACE reads with MiXCR. The repertoire includes roughly 99,000 distinct CDR3 sequences, 10% to 15% of them detected once, and 4.4% sits in the top ten. The CDR3 runs 14 residues. Per the germline V gene, CDR1 is SEHNR and CDR2 is FQNEAQ (reference sequence). With respect to this clonotype: Its cognate antigen is unknown. The germline gene is not matched at one end of the junction; a read error may be the cause.

The gene calls are TRBV7-9 and TRBJ1-1, with D tentatively TRBD1 (5 bases). The material was whole blood, obtained at baseline. This TCR was recovered from an adult who was a healthcare worker with PCR-confirmed SARS-CoV-2 infection or an uninfected control (not recorded which). DNA of the CDR3: TGTGCCAGCAGCTTAGGGGGCTCGAACCCTGAAGCTTTCTTT. Its protein is CASSLGGSNPEAFF.